The entry below gives a single T cell receptor beta chain sequence along with its context. Its antigen is still unknown. This specimen comes from a study of T cell responses to AZD1222 COVID-19 vaccine. Study outcomes and limitations: A reported finding is that nearly half of spike-specific TCRs target unmutated variant regions.

The CDR3 has 12 amino acids. The germline V gene has CDR1 SQVTM and CDR2 ANQGSEA. V shed 5 bases and J shed 1 base, with 8 bases lying between them. Here immunoSEQ multiplex PCR was the method, and the copy in TCRdb shows in-frame clones only, minus some. The sample lists approximately 150,000 clones; roughly 92% were seen once. The TCR comes from an adult who received the AZD1222 COVID-19 vaccine. This specimen was peripheral blood, taken 28 days after the second AZD1222 dose. The chain recombines TRBV29-1 with TRBJ1-1; D is perhaps TRBD1 (6 bases). The CDR3 loop is CSVCRGNTEAFF. CDR3 in DNA: TGCAGCGTTTGCAGGGGGAACACTGAAGCTTTCTTT.